This TCR beta chain was captured by sequencing in a study of T cell responses to AZD1222 COVID-19 vaccine. Study-wide results and limits: Possibly, clonal diversity was underestimated; donors were largely white British and included more females. None of the repertoires were sampled until the peak T cell response had passed. The CD4 TCRs associated with vaccination extended across spike and predominated at 160-218 and 743-854.

There are 13 residues in the CDR3. V was pared by 6 bases and J by 2 bases, with 8 bases between. Comment on this clone: The antigen is not known.

Clones were sequenced by immunoSEQ multiplex PCR, and TCRdb holds only the in-frame ones, with some missing. The sample has around 70,000 clones; about 90% are singletons. Sequenced material: peripheral blood, taken 28 days after the second AZD1222 dose. The receptor's source is an adult who received the AZD1222 COVID-19 vaccine. J is TRBJ1-5 and V is TRBV12-3 or TRBV12-4, with TRBD1 as a possible D gene (5 bases). This chain's CDR3 is CASSGTRNQPQHF. The CDR3 coding sequence is TGTGCCAGCAGCGGGACTCGCAATCAGCCCCAGCATTTT.